The 16 T cell receptor beta chains below were found in one sample sequenced in a study of graft-versus-host responses after intestinal transplantation. TCRdb's copy holds only in-frame clones and misses some; the assay was immunoSEQ multiplex PCR. This sample has some 96,000 clones, with roughly 87% found just once. What these receptors recognize is not known. The sequenced sample was unstimulated CD4+ T cells sorted from spleen or lymph node cells, obtained before transplant. The receptor source for this set is a human donor who was the organ donor for an intestinal transplant.

The chain couples TRBV5-7 to TRBJ1-1, with D unresolved. TRBV5-7 is an ORF; its function is uncertain. Trimming left V 1 base short and J 3 bases short, with 7 bases between. The CDR3 has 13 amino acids. The CDR3 DNA follows: TGTGCCAGCAGCTTGCCGGGATACACTGAAGCTTTCTTT. Translation: CASSLPGYTEAFF.

V and J are TRBV19 and TRBJ1-2; 7 nucleotides align to TRBD1. The CDR3 covers 16 residues. Germline V lookup: CDR1 LNHDA, CDR2 SQIVND (reference sequence). V was clipped by 5 bases and J by 5 bases; unmatched bases: 14. This CDR3 reads CASSPFGDRAFYGYTF. The CDR3 DNA sequence: TGTGCCAGTAGTCCGTTTGGAGACAGGGCTTTTTATGGCTACACCTTC.

The chain combines TRBV7-3 with TRBJ2-2, with 7 bases matching TRBD2. Germline V gene data show CDR1 as SGHTA and CDR2 as FQGTGA. The CDR3 covers 16 residues. The V segment lost 5 bases and the J segment 0 bases; nucleotides outside the gene matches: 6. The CDR3, as DNA: TGTGCCAGCAGCACCTTAGCGGGTCCGAACACCGGGGAGCTGTTTTTT. Translated, it gives CASSTLAGPNTGELFF.

In nucleotides, the CDR3 is TGCGCCAGCAGCGGTACAGGAGGGGCGGCTCGCTACAATGAGCAGTTCTTC. Protein sequence: CASSGTGGAARYNEQFF. The chain couples TRBV4-1 to TRBJ2-1; TRBD2 might be the D (6 bases). This CDR3 region has 17 residues. CDR1 and CDR2 from the germline V gene are MGHRA and YSYEKL. The V gene lost 5 bases and the J gene lost 3 bases, with 20 bases spanning the gap.

This chain joins TRBV10-3 and TRBJ1-5; D is uncertain. Trimming pared 0 bases from V and 7 bases from J, leaving 10 bases between. Germline CDR1 ENHRY, CDR2 SYGVKD. The CDR3 extends over 14 amino acids. The CDR3 bases are TGTGCCATCAGTGAGTCGATGGGCTCACAGCCCCAGCATTTT. Protein product: CAISESMGSQPQHF.

This clone was seen only once. This chain joins TRBV6-5 and TRBJ1-3; possible D gene TRBD1, 6 bases. The V gene's germline CDR1 is MNHEY and CDR2 SVGAGI. The CDR3 extends over 14 amino acids. The V gene lost 8 bases and the J gene lost 2 bases, with 13 bases spanning the gap. The CDR3 DNA follows: TGTGCCAGCCGCAGGGGACTGACTGGAAACACCATATATTTT. Translated, it gives CASRRGLTGNTIYF.

V usage is TRBV28 and J usage is TRBJ1-2; 7 bases match TRBD1. J was trimmed by 8 bases and V by 2 bases; bases with no gene match: 8. The germline V gene encodes CDR1 MDHEN and CDR2 SYDVKM. This CDR3 spans 14 amino acids. The CDR3 DNA reads as TGTGCCAGCAGTTTACCTAACGACAGGGCCGGCTACACCTTC. Its protein product is CASSLPNDRAGYTF.

CDR3 region: CASSLELAGGPAADTQYF. CDR3 coding DNA: TGTGCCAGCAGTTTAGAACTAGCGGGGGGGCCCGCGGCAGATACGCAGTATTTT. The chain uses TRBV28 and TRBJ2-3, with 13 positions matching TRBD2. The CDR3 has 18 amino acids. Germline-derived CDR1 and CDR2 are MDHEN and SYDVKM. Trimming cost V 2 bases and J 4 bases; bases outside gene matches: 9.

This clone was counted a single time. The chain links TRBV2 to TRBJ2-5; 12 bases match TRBD2. The CDR3 contains 16 residues. J gave up 6 bases and V 2 bases, and 7 bases lay outside the gene matches. Germline lookup yields CDR1 SNHLY and CDR2 FYNNEI. CDR3 region: CASSERLAGGQKTQYF. In nucleotides, the CDR3 is TGTGCCAGCAGTGAAAGGCTAGCGGGGGGGCAAAAGACCCAGTACTTC. Complete variable domain (other parts from reference TRBV2 and TRBJ2-5): EPEVTQTPSHQVTQMGQEVILRCVPISNHLYFYWYRQILGQKVEFLVSFYNNEISEKSEIFDDQFSVERPDGSNFTLKIRSTKLEDSAMYFCASSERLAGGQKTQYFGPGTRLLVL.

This chain links TRBV5-5 with TRBJ1-1; no reliable D call. Germline CDR1 is SGHKS and CDR2 is YYEKEE (reference sequence). V lost 1 base and J 4 bases, leaving 14 bases between the germline ends. The CDR3 runs to 15 residues. CDR3 protein: CASSLLDGVGTEAFF. Here the CDR3 DNA reads TGTGCCAGCAGCTTGTTAGATGGGGTGGGCACTGAAGCTTTCTTT.

The chain uses TRBV11-2 and TRBJ2-1; D is undetermined. Trimming took 1 base from V and 4 from J, leaving 11 bases between them. This CDR3 is 15 amino acids long. CDR1 is SGHAT and CDR2 is FQNNGV in the germline V gene. The CDR3 spells CASSLVTGQYNEQFF. The CDR3 DNA is TGTGCCAGCAGCTTAGTCACCGGTCAATACAATGAGCAGTTCTTC.

The V call is TRBV4-1, the J call TRBJ2-3, with 9 bases lining up with TRBD1. Germline V CDR1 and CDR2: MGHRA, YSYEKL. This CDR3 contains 17 residues. J was trimmed by 1 base and V by 0 bases; bases with no gene match: 5. The CDR3 protein is CASSQDSWTGGTDTQYF. CDR3 bases: TGCGCCAGCAGCCAAGACAGCTGGACAGGGGGCACAGATACGCAGTATTTT.

This clone was detected only once. The chain recombines TRBV7-6 with TRBJ2-5, with 11 bases lining up with TRBD2. This CDR3 is built from 17 residues. Trimming cost V 1 base and J 4 bases; bases outside gene matches: 8. The germline CDR1 and CDR2 sequences are SGHVS and FNYEAQ. The CDR3 sequence is CASSLVVAGGHGETQYF. The CDR3 nucleotides read TGTGCCAGCAGCTTAGTTGTAGCGGGGGGGCACGGAGAGACCCAGTACTTC.

This clone was detected only once. This chain links TRBV5-1 with TRBJ1-1; D remains ambiguous. CDR1 is SGHRS and CDR2 is YFSETQ in the germline V gene. V was trimmed by 4 bases and J by 1 base, leaving 23 bases between them. CDR3 length: 18 amino acids. CDR3 DNA: TGCGCCAGCAGCATGGACCCACTCGGGATTCAGAGGAACACTGAAGCTTTCTTT. Its translation is CASSMDPLGIQRNTEAFF.

The V and J genes are TRBV15 and TRBJ2-5; 7 bases agree with TRBD1. The CDR3 spans 17 residues. CDR1 and CDR2 (germline): LNHNV, YYDKDF (reference sequence). V dropped 0 bases and J dropped 3; count of bases not matched to a gene: 10. The CDR3 sequence: CATSRDHPGTEKETQYF. CDR3 DNA sequence: TGTGCCACCAGCAGAGATCACCCCGGGACAGAAAAAGAGACCCAGTACTTC.

The V call is TRBV6-4, the J call TRBJ2-2; D gene ambiguous. V lost 6 bases to trimming and J lost 2 bases, with 16 bases between them. The CDR3 runs 16 residues. Looked up from germline, CDR1 is MRHNA and CDR2 is SNTAGT. CDR3 amino acids: CASRGNSPLNTGELFF. As DNA, the CDR3 is TGTGCCAGCAGAGGGAATTCGCCACTTAACACCGGGGAGCTGTTTTTT.